Listed below are T cell receptor beta chains from one sample, sequenced in a study of radiotherapy plus CTLA-4 blockade in lung cancer. Method: immunoSEQ multiplex PCR; TCRdb's copy keeps in-frame clones and lacks some. The table includes about 76,000 clones, 84% detected once. Sequenced here: peripheral blood, sampled from a patient treated with radiotherapy plus ipilimumab. Source of these receptors: a human donor with non-small cell lung cancer who had stable disease on radiotherapy plus ipilimumab. Both conserved end residues are part of each CDR3. A D gene is named only where the DNA matches it firmly. Not every row has a clone size; where given, it reads once, few, many or a size class.

CDR3nt	CDR3aa	d_gene	abundance	v_gene	j_gene
TGTGCCAGCAGCTTAGTCTACAGGGACTACGAGCAGTACTTC	CASSLVYRDYEQYF	.	.	TRBV11-2	TRBJ2-7
TGTGCCATCCCGGGACGGACGAACACTGAAGCTTTCTTT	CAIPGRTNTEAFF	.	.	TRBV28	TRBJ1-1
TGTGCCAGCGCGTCCTGGGGGGAGCAGTACTTC	CASASWGEQYF	.	.	TRBV27	TRBJ2-7
TGTGCCAGCAGCGTAAATATTGTCAACACAGATACGCAGTATTTT	CASSVNIVNTDTQYF	.	.	TRBV9	TRBJ2-3
TGTGCCAGCAGTGAAGCATGGACAGGTTATGAGCAGTTCTTC	CASSEAWTGYEQFF	TRBD1	.	TRBV6-1	TRBJ2-1
TGTGCCAGCAGCCCCCTAGGGAGCGGGGGGACCAATGAGCAGTTCTTC	CASSPLGSGGTNEQFF	TRBD2	.	TRBV7-9	TRBJ2-1
TGTGCCAGTAGCAAATCCCCTGGGGAGGAGCAGTACTTC	CASSKSPGEEQYF	.	once	TRBV19	TRBJ2-7
TGTGCCAGCAGCCCACTGGGACAGGCGGGAGAGACCCAGTACTTC	CASSPLGQAGETQYF	TRBD1	few	TRBV5-5	TRBJ2-5
TGTGCCAGCAGCTCCGGGACTAGCGGGGGTAATCAAAACATTCAGTACTTC	CASSSGTSGGNQNIQYF	TRBD2	.	TRBV5-4	TRBJ2-4
TGTGCCAGCAAATCATCCCCAGCGGGAGGTGAGCAGTTCTTC	CASKSSPAGGEQFF	TRBD2	.	TRBV25-1	TRBJ2-1
TGTGCCAGTAGTATAGATGTAACTAGCGGAACCTACAATGAGCAGTTCTTC	CASSIDVTSGTYNEQFF	TRBD2	.	TRBV19	TRBJ2-1
TGTGCCAGCAGTGAAGCACAGGGCTCCTATAATTCACCCCTCCACTTT	CASSEAQGSYNSPLHF	.	.	TRBV2	TRBJ1-6
TGTGCCAGCAGTCGGGGGGCAACAAGGGAGACCCAGTACTTC	CASSRGATRETQYF	.	.	TRBV27	TRBJ2-5
TGTGCCAGCAGCCTTACCGGGACTAGCGTAACACCTAAGCTCAGCGAGCAGTACTTC	CASSLTGTSVTPKLSEQYF	TRBD2	.	TRBV11-2	TRBJ2-7
TGCGCCAGCAGCCGAGGGACTAGCCAAAGCTCCTACGAGCAGTACTTC	CASSRGTSQSSYEQYF	TRBD2	.	TRBV5-1	TRBJ2-7
TGTGCCAGCAGCCCTCCGGGACAGGGTACCCACGAGCAGTACTTC	CASSPPGQGTHEQYF	TRBD1	medium-sized	TRBV5-6	TRBJ2-7